These 22 T cell receptor beta chains were all obtained from the same sample, sequenced in a study of control samples from healthy donors and cancer patients. Profiling relied on immunoSEQ multiplex PCR, and the TCRdb table lists in-frame clones only, not all of them. This table has 75,000 to 100,000 clones, 82% appearing once. The sample consisted of blood. The receptor set was obtained from a man aged 60 to 75 in good health.

The chain carries TRBV28 and TRBJ1-2, with D possibly being TRBD1 (6 bases). V was pared by 8 bases and J by 10 bases, with 20 bases between. The CDR3 runs 13 residues. Germline V CDR1 and CDR2: MDHEN, SYDVKM. The CDR3 DNA reads TGTGCCAGCTTGGGACACCAGCCGGACATCTACACCTTC. Protein product: CASLGHQPDIYTF.

The chain uses TRBV7-6 and TRBJ1-3; 9 positions match TRBD1. Per the germline V gene, CDR1 is SGHVS and CDR2 is FNYEAQ. V shed 1 base, J shed 2 bases, and the junction held 3 bases outside the gene matches. CDR3 size: 16 residues. The CDR3 sequence: CASSLGGQGPGNTIYF. The CDR3 DNA follows: TGTGCCAGCAGCTTAGGGGGACAGGGACCTGGAAACACCATATATTTT.

The chain is built from TRBV2 and TRBJ1-5; 10 nucleotides match TRBD1. Germline CDR1 is SNHLY and CDR2 is FYNNEI. The J segment lost 6 bases and the V segment lost 3 bases, leaving 5 bases of the junction unmatched. The CDR3 spans 15 residues. DNA of the CDR3: TGTGCCAGCAGTGACCGGACAGGGGGTTTTCAGCCCCAGCATTTT. Encoded protein: CASSDRTGGFQPQHF.

This clone came up once. This chain uses TRBV7-3 with TRBJ2-1, with unresolved D. The CDR3 is 15 residues long. V was cut by 5 bases and J by 0 bases, with 11 bases left in between. Looked up from germline, CDR1 is SGHTA and CDR2 is FQGTGA. The CDR3 DNA follows: TGTGCCAGCAGCCCCCAAGTCACCTCCTACAATGAGCAGTTCTTC. Translation: CASSPQVTSYNEQFF.

The chain combines TRBV2 with TRBJ1-1; TRBD1 agrees at 8 bases. Germline V gene data show CDR1 as SNHLY and CDR2 as FYNNEI. The CDR3 sequence is 14 residues long. V lost 8 bases to trimming and J lost 3 bases; unmatched junction nucleotides: 8. The CDR3 is CASCYAGGYTEAFF. In DNA form, the CDR3 reads TGTGCCAGCTGCTATGCAGGGGGCTACACTGAAGCTTTCTTT.

The chain joins TRBV18 to TRBJ2-1; TRBD2 is a possible D gene (7 bases). This CDR3 contains 17 residues. Germline V gene data show CDR1 as KGHSH and CDR2 as LQKENI. V gave up 3 bases and J gave up 2 bases, with 17 bases separating them. Here the CDR3 reads CASSPVGGAGAYNEQFF. CDR3 DNA sequence: TGTGCCAGCTCACCCGTAGGGGGGGCTGGGGCCTACAATGAGCAGTTCTTC. The full variable domain, in which reference TRBV18 and TRBJ2-1 provide the parts outside the CDR3, is NAGVMQNPRHLVRRRGQEARLRCSPMKGHSHVYWYRQLPEEGLKFMVYLQKENIIDESGMPKERFSAEFPKEGPSILRIQQVVRGDSAAYFCASSPVGGAGAYNEQFFGPGTRLTVL.

Only one count was recorded for this clone. The sample contains more than one DNA sequence encoding this CDR3. The gene calls are TRBV14 and TRBJ1-2; 7 bases are shared with TRBD1. Germline CDR1 and CDR2: SGHDN and FVKESK. V gave up 0 bases and J gave up 4 bases; unmatched junction bases: 5. The CDR3 is 15 residues long. This CDR3 is CASSQDRGGAYGYTF. The CDR3 DNA reads TGTGCCAGCAGCCAAGACAGGGGGGGGGCCTATGGCTACACCTTC.

This chain uses TRBV5-6 with TRBJ2-3; D gene ambiguous. The V and J ends lost 2 bases and 4 bases respectively, with 14 bases between them. From germline, CDR1 is SGHDT and CDR2 YYEEEE. The CDR3 is 15 amino acids. CDR3: CASSFRNAPADTQYF. CDR3 in DNA: TGTGCCAGCAGCTTCAGGAACGCCCCTGCAGATACGCAGTATTTT. The entire variable domain, with the rest obtained from reference TRBV5-6 and TRBJ2-3, is as follows: DAGVTQSPTHLIKTRGQQVTLRCSPKSGHDTVSWYQQALGQGPQFIFQYYEEEERQRGNFPDRFSGHQFPNYSSELNVNALLLGDSALYLCASSFRNAPADTQYFGPGTRLTVL.

The sample holds many counts of this clone. This sequence joins TRBV6-5 and TRBJ2-2; TRBD1 matches at 7 bases. Germline lookup yields CDR1 MNHEY and CDR2 SVGAGI. CDR3 length: 15 residues. J lost 3 bases, V lost 7 bases, and 8 bases had no gene match. In nucleotides, the CDR3 is TGTGCCAGCACCACCGGGACAGATTACACCGGGGAGCTGTTTTTT. It translates to CASTTGTDYTGELFF.

The rearrangement uses TRBV19 and TRBJ2-3; D may correspond to TRBD1 or TRBD2 (6 bases each). Germline values: CDR1 LNHDA, CDR2 SQIVND (reference sequence). The length of the CDR3 is 16 residues. The germline V and J ends were trimmed by 5 bases and 4 bases, with 19 bases remaining between them. The CDR3: CASSPSRGGRADTQYF. The CDR3 region has the DNA TGTGCCAGTAGTCCTAGCAGAGGGGGGCGGGCAGATACGCAGTATTTT. The full variable domain, with the rest looked up from reference TRBV19 and TRBJ2-3, is DGGITQSPKYLFRKEGQNVTLSCEQNLNHDAMYWYRQDPGQGLRLIYYSQIVNDFQKGDIAEGYSVSREKKESFPLTVTSAQKNPTAFYLCASSPSRGGRADTQYFGPGTRLTVL.

J is TRBJ2-7 and V is TRBV5-1; no reliable D call. This CDR3 spans 13 amino acids. V lost 2 bases and J 5 bases, leaving 11 bases between the germline ends. From germline, CDR1 is SGHRS and CDR2 YFSETQ. CDR3 in amino acids: CASSLQDQHEQYF. The CDR3 bases are TGCGCCAGCAGCTTACAAGACCAGCACGAGCAGTACTTC.

The chain combines TRBV30 with TRBJ2-3, with 7 bases matching TRBD2. The CDR3 has 13 amino acids. CDR1 GTSNPN and CDR2 SVGIG come from the germline V gene (reference sequence). The CDR3 spells CAQGGVSTDTQYF. The CDR3, as DNA: TGTGCGCAGGGAGGGGTAAGCACAGATACGCAGTATTTT.

The chain has TRBV7-9 and TRBJ2-3; possibly TRBD1 or TRBD2 for D (6 bases each). The CDR3 spans 14 residues. CDR1 SEHNR and CDR2 FQNEAQ come from the germline V gene (reference sequence). Trimming stripped 3 bases from V and 1 base from J, with 8 bases between. CDR3 sequence: CASSFGGRTDTQYF. The CDR3 DNA follows: TGTGCCAGCAGCTTCGGGGGCCGCACAGATACGCAGTATTTT.

V gene TRBV5-8 combines with J gene TRBJ1-6, with D perhaps matching TRBD1 (6 bases). The CDR3 is 18 residues long. CDR1 and CDR2 from the germline V gene are SGHTS and YDEGEE. V was cut by 2 bases and J by 0 bases, with 15 bases left in between. The CDR3 is CASSFRRTASSYNSPLHF. CDR3 nucleotide sequence: TGTGCCAGCAGCTTTCGCAGGACAGCCAGCTCCTATAATTCACCCCTCCACTTT.

The chain links TRBV5-6 to TRBJ1-1; TRBD1 is a possible D gene (6 bases). From germline, CDR1 is SGHDT and CDR2 YYEEEE. The V end lost 4 bases, the J end lost 7 bases, and 23 bases lay between the germline ends. CDR3 length: 16 residues. CDR3 protein: CASSLPDGGLKGEAFF. CDR3 nucleotide sequence: TGTGCCAGCAGCCTCCCGGACGGGGGCTTAAAGGGTGAAGCTTTCTTT.

J is TRBJ1-6 and V is TRBV9; D is perhaps TRBD1 (5 bases). Germline V gene sequence: CDR1 SGDLS, CDR2 YYNGEE. With 3 bases removed from V and 8 bases from J, the gap between germline ends came to 15 bases. The CDR3 has 15 residues. CDR3 residues: CASSESGMPHSPLHF. For the CDR3, the DNA is TGTGCCAGCAGCGAGTCAGGGATGCCCCATTCACCCCTCCACTTT.

This chain joins TRBV7-2 and TRBJ2-2; 11 bases fit TRBD2. The V gene's germline CDR1 is SGHTA and CDR2 FQGNSA. The CDR3 runs 18 residues. V was clipped by 1 base and J by 4 bases; unmatched bases: 8. The CDR3 spells CASSLEIAGGPITGELFF. DNA of the CDR3: TGTGCCAGCAGCTTAGAGATAGCGGGAGGGCCTATCACCGGGGAGCTGTTTTTT.

This chain joins TRBV28 and TRBJ1-5, with a possible D match to TRBD1 (5 bases). Germline V gene sequence: CDR1 MDHEN, CDR2 SYDVKM. The CDR3 is 17 residues long. V was pared by 3 bases and J by 10 bases, with 25 bases between. In DNA, the CDR3 is TGTGCCAGCAGTTTGCCGGACGGGGCAATGTCTGGAACACCCCAGCATTTT. Its protein is CASSLPDGAMSGTPQHF.

V gene TRBV27 combines with J gene TRBJ1-4; 10 bases line up with TRBD1. J gave up 5 bases and V 2 bases, and 5 bases lay outside the gene matches. This CDR3 has 16 amino acids. The germline CDR1 and CDR2 sequences are MNHEY and SMNVEV (reference sequence). As DNA, the CDR3 is TGTGCCAGCAGTTTACGGACAGGGGGTGGGAATGAAAAACTGTTTTTT. The encoded protein is CASSLRTGGGNEKLFF.

The chain joins TRBV7-9 to TRBJ2-3; 8 bases agree with TRBD1. The ends lost 1 base at V and 6 bases at J; junction bases unmatched: 12. The CDR3 is 17 residues long. Per germline, CDR1 SEHNR and CDR2 FQNEAQ (reference sequence). CDR3 nucleotide sequence: TGTGCCAGCAGCTTAGTCGTCGCGACAGGGGTTTCGGATACGCAGTATTTT. This sequence encodes CASSLVVATGVSDTQYF.

V usage is TRBV13 and J usage is TRBJ2-7; D might be TRBD1 (6 bases). Germline V gives CDR1 PRHDT, CDR2 FYEKMQ (reference sequence). Trimming took off 5 bases at V and 3 bases at J, with 11 bases between the two ends. CDR3 length: 13 amino acids. The CDR3 region is CASSPDRSYEQYF. DNA for the CDR3: TGTGCCAGCAGCCCAGACAGGAGCTACGAGCAGTACTTC. Full variable domain (remainder filled in from reference TRBV13 and TRBJ2-7): AAGVIQSPRHLIKEKRETATLKCYPIPRHDTVYWYQQGPGQDPQFLISFYEKMQSDKGSIPDRFSAQQFSDYHSELNMSSLELGDSALYFCASSPDRSYEQYFGPGTRLTVT.

This chain connects TRBV9 to TRBJ1-3, with D uncertain. The CDR3 length is 14 residues. Trimming left V 0 bases short and J 2 bases short, with 6 bases between. The V gene's germline CDR1 is SGDLS and CDR2 YYNGEE. CDR3: CASSVAGTGNTIYF. The CDR3 nucleotides are TGTGCCAGCAGCGTAGCGGGTACTGGAAACACCATATATTTT.